Following are 31 T cell receptor beta chains from one sample sequenced in a study of blood T cell repertoires in COVID-19. Assay used: immunoSEQ multiplex PCR; TCRdb lists only in-frame clones, some missing. The sample yields hundreds of thousands of clones, more than 75% seen once. The sample consisted of peripheral blood. These receptors all come from a woman in her fifties or sixties with COVID-19, enrolled during active disease.

This sequence joins TRBV5-1 and TRBJ1-4, with D possibly TRBD1 on 6 matching bases. This CDR3 has 15 amino acids. V was trimmed by 4 bases and J by 11 bases, leaving 21 bases between them. The germline V gene encodes CDR1 SGHRS and CDR2 YFSETQ. CDR3 DNA: TGCGCCAGCAGCCAAAATGGGGGGGCAGGGTTGAAACTGTTTTTT. It is translated as CASSQNGGAGLKLFF.

In the case of this clone: The same CDR3 also results from other DNA sequences found in this sample. This sequence joins TRBV5-1 and TRBJ2-1; 9 bases map to TRBD2. V shed 2 bases and J 4 bases; nucleotides not matched to a gene: 4. The germline gives CDR1 SGHRS, CDR2 YFSETQ. The CDR3 extends over 15 amino acids. CDR3 coding DNA: TGCGCCAGCAGCTTCAGTAGCGGGGGATACAATGAGCAGTTCTTC. Encoded protein: CASSFSSGGYNEQFF.

This clone was found once. V and J are TRBV5-1 and TRBJ2-7; 7 bases fit TRBD1. Germline V lookup: CDR1 SGHRS, CDR2 YFSETQ. The CDR3 runs to 15 residues. The V and J ends lost 0 bases and 0 bases, in that order; junction bases with no gene match: 3. In DNA, the CDR3 is TGCGCCAGCAGCTTGGACAGGGGTAGCTCCTACGAGCAGTACTTC. Translation: CASSLDRGSSYEQYF.

V gene TRBV20-1 combines with J gene TRBJ1-1; D not certain. The germline V gene has CDR1 DFQATT and CDR2 SNEGSKA (reference sequence). CDR3 length: 11 residues. Trimming pared 7 bases from V and 1 base from J, leaving 7 bases between. The CDR3 coding sequence is TGCAGTGTACGCGGGAACACTGAAGCTTTCTTT. It codes for CSVRGNTEAFF.

The chain joins TRBV19 to TRBJ2-6, with 13 bases lining up with TRBD2. This CDR3 spans 18 amino acids. Per germline, CDR1 LNHDA and CDR2 SQIVND (reference sequence). J was trimmed by 4 bases and V by 4 bases; bases with no gene match: 7. The CDR3 nucleotides read TGTGCCAGTAGTAGACTAGCGGGGGGATTCCCCGGGGCCAACGTCCTGACTTTC. Translating it yields CASSRLAGGFPGANVLTF.

This rearrangement joins TRBV5-6 to TRBJ2-2; D is unclear. The CDR3 is 16 amino acids. Trimming took 2 bases from V and 1 from J, leaving 12 bases between them. Per the germline V gene, CDR1 is SGHDT and CDR2 is YYEEEE. The CDR3 DNA reads TGTGCCAGCAGCTTATCGGTCCGGGTGAACACCGGGGAGCTGTTTTTT. It encodes CASSLSVRVNTGELFF.

The table lists this clone with a few counts. J is TRBJ2-2 and V is TRBV4-1; the match to TRBD2 covers 8 bases. The germline CDR1 and CDR2 sequences are MGHRA and YSYEKL. The CDR3 runs 17 residues. V was clipped by 4 bases and J by 6 bases; unmatched bases: 13. CDR3: CASSPPRYGGASGELFF. CDR3 coding DNA: TGCGCCAGCAGCCCACCTAGATACGGGGGGGCCTCCGGGGAGCTGTTTTTT.

The chain has TRBV7-9 and TRBJ1-6; 8 nucleotides line up with TRBD1. The germline gives CDR1 SEHNR, CDR2 FQNEAQ (reference sequence). The CDR3 has 14 amino acids. V dropped 3 bases and J dropped 12; count of bases not matched to a gene: 7. CDR3 coding DNA: TGTGCCAGCAGCTTTGACAGGGGCAGTGGACCCCTCCACTTT. The encoded protein is CASSFDRGSGPLHF.

The chain uses TRBV4-2 and TRBJ2-5; the D gene is possibly TRBD2 (6 bases). The CDR3 runs to 16 residues. V lost 2 bases, J lost 7 bases, and 20 bases lay in between. Germline V gives CDR1 LGHNA, CDR2 YNFKEQ. The CDR3 reads CASSQWGAGLGGTQYF. CDR3 in DNA: TGTGCCAGCAGCCAATGGGGCGCGGGGCTCGGGGGGACCCAGTACTTC.

The chain has TRBV12-3 or TRBV12-4 and TRBJ1-2, with 10 bases identical to TRBD1. This CDR3 is built from 13 residues. V was clipped by 3 bases and J by 7 bases; unmatched bases: 2. Written as DNA, the CDR3 is TGTGCCAGCAGTTTGGACAGGGGGACTGGCTACACCTTC. Amino acids: CASSLDRGTGYTF.

The rearrangement uses TRBV5-1 and TRBJ2-7; 8 bases agree with TRBD1. This CDR3 comprises 14 residues. The germline V gene encodes CDR1 SGHRS and CDR2 YFSETQ. V shed 4 bases and J 3 bases; nucleotides not matched to a gene: 6. The CDR3 region has the DNA TGCGCCAGCAGCCCCTGGACAGGGCGCTACGAGCAGTACTTC. This sequence encodes CASSPWTGRYEQYF.

This clone was picked up one time. The genes are TRBV19 and TRBJ1-1; 10 nucleotides match TRBD1. CDR3 size: 14 residues. Germline CDR1 and CDR2: LNHDA and SQIVND (reference sequence). V was clipped by 6 bases and J by 3 bases; unmatched bases: 4. CDR3 coding DNA: TGTGCCAGTAGGGGACAGGGGCAGTACACTGAAGCTTTCTTT. Translating it yields CASRGQGQYTEAFF.

The sample holds one count of this clone. The rearrangement uses TRBV2 and TRBJ2-5; 7 nucleotides align to TRBD2. From germline, CDR1 is SNHLY and CDR2 FYNNEI. The CDR3 extends over 14 amino acids. The V segment lost 6 bases and the J segment 2 bases; nucleotides outside the gene matches: 6. CDR3 loop: CASSPGLIQETQYF. CDR3 nucleotides: TGTGCCAGCAGCCCGGGACTAATACAAGAGACCCAGTACTTC.

The chain recombines TRBV7-8 with TRBJ1-5, with unresolved D. CDR1 SGHVS and CDR2 FQNEAQ come from the germline V gene. Trimming removed 5 bases from V and 1 base from J, with 6 bases in between. The length of the CDR3 is 13 residues. CDR3: CASSRSSNQPQHF. The CDR3 DNA is TGTGCCAGCAGCCGGTCGAGCAATCAGCCCCAGCATTTT.

CDR3 region: CASSYTRGLGETQYF. CDR3 bases: TGTGCCAGCAGTTACACCAGGGGGCTGGGGGAGACCCAGTACTTC. The chain links TRBV6-5 to TRBJ2-5, with 8 bases aligning to TRBD1. With 2 bases clipped from V and 5 bases from J, the junction kept 7 bases outside the gene matches. From germline, CDR1 is MNHEY and CDR2 SVGAGI. The CDR3 runs to 15 residues.

The chain has TRBV28 and TRBJ1-2; D gene uncertain. Trimming took 6 bases from V and 8 from J, leaving 10 bases between them. Germline loops: CDR1 MDHEN, CDR2 SYDVKM. The CDR3 sequence is 11 residues long. CDR3 residues: CASSSSRGYTF. Here the CDR3 DNA reads TGTGCCAGCAGCTCATCGAGGGGCTACACCTTC.

This chain joins TRBV29-1 and TRBJ2-1, with a possible D match to TRBD1 (6 bases). CDR1 and CDR2 (germline): SQVTM, ANQGSEA. The V end lost 2 bases, the J end lost 9 bases, and 8 bases lay between the germline ends. CDR3 length: 11 amino acids. The CDR3 sequence: CSVEHRAEQFF. The CDR3 DNA follows: TGCAGCGTTGAACACAGGGCTGAGCAGTTCTTC.

A single count supports this clone. The V call is TRBV2, the J call TRBJ2-7; D remains unclear. CDR3 size: 15 residues. Trimming stripped 3 bases from V and 1 base from J, with 13 bases between. Germline V lookup: CDR1 SNHLY, CDR2 FYNNEI. In nucleotides, the CDR3 is TGTGCCAGCAGTGAGGTCGAGGCAAAGTCCTACGAGCAGTACTTC. This encodes CASSEVEAKSYEQYF.

The chain recombines TRBV27 with TRBJ1-2, with a weak D call TRBD1 (5 bases). The CDR3 runs 16 residues. Germline CDR1 is MNHEY and CDR2 is SMNVEV (reference sequence). V lost 11 bases, J lost 2 bases, and 24 bases lay in between. In nucleotides, the CDR3 is TGTGCCTCGACCAAACTTAGACAGCAGGAGAACTATGGCTACACCTTC. Protein sequence: CASTKLRQQENYGYTF.

This clone was detected only a few times. The J gene is TRBJ1-6, the V gene TRBV11-2, with D unresolved. V lost 5 bases and J 7 bases, leaving 12 bases between the germline ends. The CDR3 loop spans 14 amino acids. Germline V gene data show CDR1 as SGHAT and CDR2 as FQNNGV. DNA for the CDR3: TGTGCCAGCAGCCTGAATCAGAAGAATTCACCCCTCCACTTT. Encoded protein: CASSLNQKNSPLHF.

The gene calls are TRBV13 and TRBJ1-6; a weak D match, TRBD1 (6 bases). The V gene's germline CDR1 is PRHDT and CDR2 FYEKMQ (reference sequence). The CDR3 runs to 15 residues. Trimming removed 5 bases from V and 4 bases from J, with 12 bases in between. As DNA, the CDR3 is TGTGCCAGCAGCCCATGGACAGATTATAATTCACCCCTCCACTTT. It yields the protein CASSPWTDYNSPLHF.

The genes are TRBV6-6 and TRBJ1-6; 10 nucleotides match TRBD1. V was clipped by 5 bases and J by 8 bases; unmatched bases: 3. Germline loops: CDR1 MNHNY, CDR2 SVGAGI (reference sequence). The CDR3 consists of 14 residues. CDR3 in amino acids: CASSRQGAYSPLHF. DNA of the CDR3: TGTGCCAGCAGTCGACAGGGGGCTTATTCACCCCTCCACTTT.

The rearrangement joins TRBV12-3 or TRBV12-4 to TRBJ2-1; the D is unclear. The V end was cut by 3 bases, the J end by 4 bases, with 7 bases between. The CDR3 consists of 13 residues. CDR3 in amino acids: CASSLYSYNEQFF. The DNA for the CDR3 is TGTGCCAGCAGTTTGTACAGTTACAATGAGCAGTTCTTC.

The chain carries TRBV6-5 and TRBJ1-6; 7 nucleotides agree with TRBD1. The V and J ends lost 6 bases and 8 bases, in that order; junction bases with no gene match: 7. The CDR3 is made up of 14 amino acids. Germline CDR1 MNHEY, CDR2 SVGAGI. CDR3 protein: CASRRGQGDSPLHF. The DNA for the CDR3 is TGTGCCAGCAGGAGGGGGCAAGGGGATTCACCCCTCCACTTT.

The genes are TRBV2 and TRBJ1-1; 10 bases fit TRBD1. Germline lookup yields CDR1 SNHLY and CDR2 FYNNEI. V was pared by 6 bases and J by 5 bases, with 6 bases of the junction left unmatched. CDR3 length: 14 residues. CDR3 sequence (DNA): TGTGCCAGCAGAGTGACAGGGGGCGTTACTGAAGCTTTCTTT. It specifies CASRVTGGVTEAFF.

The chain employs TRBV15 and TRBJ2-3, with D maybe TRBD2 (6 bases). Germline CDR1 reads LNHNV; CDR2 reads YYDKDF (reference sequence). The CDR3 sequence is 15 residues long. With 3 bases removed from V and 2 bases from J, the gap between germline ends came to 12 bases. CDR3 sequence reads: CATSSGGWDTDTQYF. The CDR3 bases are TGTGCCACCAGCAGTGGGGGGTGGGACACAGATACGCAGTATTTT.

The rearrangement uses TRBV6-6 and TRBJ1-1, with D maybe TRBD1 (6 bases). The germline V and J ends were trimmed by 5 bases and 6 bases, with 13 bases remaining between them. The germline V gene encodes CDR1 MNHNY and CDR2 SVGAGI (reference sequence). This CDR3 spans 13 amino acids. This chain's CDR3 is CASSPLTGPEAFF. The CDR3 region has the DNA TGTGCCAGCAGTCCCCTGACAGGACCTGAAGCTTTCTTT.

The rearrangement links TRBV19 to TRBJ1-2; maybe TRBD1 (6 bases). Trimming cost V 5 bases and J 0 bases, with 13 bases left between them. Germline V gene lookup returns CDR1 LNHDA and CDR2 SQIVND (reference sequence). This CDR3 comprises 15 residues. The CDR3 spells CASSQQGNTNYGYTF. The CDR3, as DNA: TGTGCCAGTAGTCAACAGGGAAATACTAACTATGGCTACACCTTC. The full variable domain, its missing parts supplied by reference TRBV19 and TRBJ1-2, is DGGITQSPKYLFRKEGQNVTLSCEQNLNHDAMYWYRQDPGQGLRLIYYSQIVNDFQKGDIAEGYSVSREKKESFPLTVTSAQKNPTAFYLCASSQQGNTNYGYTFGSGTRLTVV.

The V gene is TRBV5-1, the J gene TRBJ2-5; 12 bases are a match to TRBD2. The germline gives CDR1 SGHRS, CDR2 YFSETQ. The CDR3 extends over 17 amino acids. Trimming cost V 2 bases and J 4 bases; bases outside gene matches: 9. CDR3 sequence (DNA): TGCGCCAGCAGCTTCCGGCTAGCGGGGGGGGCCCGAGAGACCCAGTACTTC. Amino acids: CASSFRLAGGARETQYF.

The chain recombines TRBV18 with TRBJ1-1; D may be TRBD1 (6 bases). This CDR3 has 15 amino acids. Germline V gene data show CDR1 as KGHSH and CDR2 as LQKENI. V lost 2 bases, J lost 5 bases, and 15 bases lay in between. CDR3 in DNA: TGTGCCAGCTCACCAGTAGCAGGGGTAGGTACTGAAGCTTTCTTT. Translated, it gives CASSPVAGVGTEAFF.

V usage is TRBV6-5 and J usage is TRBJ2-1; 9 nucleotides agree with TRBD1. The V gene end was trimmed by 6 bases and the J gene end by 7 bases; junction bases not matched to a gene: 10. Germline CDR1 and CDR2: MNHEY and SVGAGI. The CDR3 is 15 residues long. CDR3 DNA sequence: TGTGCCAGCAGGAATGGACAGGGGCAAAGGAATGAGCAGTTCTTC. It is translated as CASRNGQGQRNEQFF.